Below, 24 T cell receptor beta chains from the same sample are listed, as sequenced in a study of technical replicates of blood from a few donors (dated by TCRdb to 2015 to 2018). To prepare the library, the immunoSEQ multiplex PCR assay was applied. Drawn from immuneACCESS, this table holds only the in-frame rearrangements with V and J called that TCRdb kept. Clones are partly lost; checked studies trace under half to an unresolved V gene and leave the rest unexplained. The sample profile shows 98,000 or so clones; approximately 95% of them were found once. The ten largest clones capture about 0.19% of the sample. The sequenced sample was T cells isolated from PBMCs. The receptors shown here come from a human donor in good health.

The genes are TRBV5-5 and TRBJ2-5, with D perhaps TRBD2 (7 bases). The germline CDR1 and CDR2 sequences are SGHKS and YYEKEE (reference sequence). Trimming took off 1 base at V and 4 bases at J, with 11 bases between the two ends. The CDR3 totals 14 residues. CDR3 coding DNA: TGTGCCAGCAGCTTGAATAGGGGGGGAGAGACCCAGTACTTC. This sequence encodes CASSLNRGGETQYF.

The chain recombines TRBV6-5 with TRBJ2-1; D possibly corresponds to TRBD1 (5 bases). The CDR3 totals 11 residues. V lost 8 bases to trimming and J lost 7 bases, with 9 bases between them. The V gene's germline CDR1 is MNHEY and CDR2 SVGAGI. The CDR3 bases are TGTGCCAGCGGGCAGGGAAATGAGCAGTTCTTC. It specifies CASGQGNEQFF.

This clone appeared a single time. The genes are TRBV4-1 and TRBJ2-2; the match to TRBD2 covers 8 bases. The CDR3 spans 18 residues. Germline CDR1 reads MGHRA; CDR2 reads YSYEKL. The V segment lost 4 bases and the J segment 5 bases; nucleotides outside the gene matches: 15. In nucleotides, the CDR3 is TGCGCCAGCAGCCCTACCCCCTTCAGCGGGGGTGAGACCGGGGAGCTGTTTTTT. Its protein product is CASSPTPFSGGETGELFF.

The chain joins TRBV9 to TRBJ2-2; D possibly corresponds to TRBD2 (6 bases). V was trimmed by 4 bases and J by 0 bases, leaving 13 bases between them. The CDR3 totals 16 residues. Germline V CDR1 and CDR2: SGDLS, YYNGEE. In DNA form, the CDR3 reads TGTGCCAGCAGCTCGGACTACCCTACGAACACCGGGGAGCTGTTTTTT. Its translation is CASSSDYPTNTGELFF.

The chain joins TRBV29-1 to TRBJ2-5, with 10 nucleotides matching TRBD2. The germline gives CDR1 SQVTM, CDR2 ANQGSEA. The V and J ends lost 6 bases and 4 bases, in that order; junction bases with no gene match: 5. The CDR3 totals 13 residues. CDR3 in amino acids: CSVHGTSVETQYF. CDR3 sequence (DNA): TGCAGCGTCCACGGGACTAGCGTAGAGACCCAGTACTTC. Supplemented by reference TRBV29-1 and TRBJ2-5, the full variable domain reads SAVISQKPSRDICQRGTSLTIQCQVDSQVTMMFWYRQQPGQSLTLIATANQGSEATYESGFVIDKFPISRPNLTFSTLTVSNMSPEDSSIYLCSVHGTSVETQYFGPGTRLLVL.

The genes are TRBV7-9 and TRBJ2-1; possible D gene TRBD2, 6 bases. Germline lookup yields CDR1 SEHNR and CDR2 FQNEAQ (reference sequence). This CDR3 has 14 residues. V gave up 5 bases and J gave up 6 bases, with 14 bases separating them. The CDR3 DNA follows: TGTGCCAGCAGCCCAGAGACTAGGGGCAATGAGCAGTTCTTC. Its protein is CASSPETRGNEQFF.

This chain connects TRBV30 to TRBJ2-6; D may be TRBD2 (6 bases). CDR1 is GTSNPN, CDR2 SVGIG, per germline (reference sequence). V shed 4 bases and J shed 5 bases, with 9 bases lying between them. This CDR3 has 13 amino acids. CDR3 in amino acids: CAWMEGRANVLTF. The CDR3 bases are TGTGCCTGGATGGAGGGGAGGGCCAACGTCCTGACTTTC.

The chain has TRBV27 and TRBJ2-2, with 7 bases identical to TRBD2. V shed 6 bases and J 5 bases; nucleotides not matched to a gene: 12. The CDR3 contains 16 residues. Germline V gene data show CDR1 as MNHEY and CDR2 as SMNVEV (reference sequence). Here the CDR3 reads CASRGGGVGGTGELFF. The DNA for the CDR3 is TGTGCCAGCAGAGGCGGGGGTGTGGGAGGAACCGGGGAGCTGTTTTTT.

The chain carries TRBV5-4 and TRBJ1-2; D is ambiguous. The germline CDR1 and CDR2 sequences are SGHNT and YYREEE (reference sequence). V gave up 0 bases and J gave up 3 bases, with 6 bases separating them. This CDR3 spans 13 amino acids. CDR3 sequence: CASSLGRDYGYTF. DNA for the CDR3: TGTGCCAGCAGCTTGGGGCGGGACTATGGCTACACCTTC.

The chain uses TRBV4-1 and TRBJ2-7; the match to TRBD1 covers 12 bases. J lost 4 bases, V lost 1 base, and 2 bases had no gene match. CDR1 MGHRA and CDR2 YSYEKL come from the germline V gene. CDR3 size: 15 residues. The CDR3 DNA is TGCGCCAGCAGCCAAGGGGGACAGGGGGCGTACGAGCAGTACTTC. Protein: CASSQGGQGAYEQYF.

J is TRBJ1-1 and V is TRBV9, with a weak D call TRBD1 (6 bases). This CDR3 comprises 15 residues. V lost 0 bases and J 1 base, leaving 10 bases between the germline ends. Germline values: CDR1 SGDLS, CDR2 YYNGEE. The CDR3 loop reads CASSVVRTENTEAFF. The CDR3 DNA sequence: TGTGCCAGCAGCGTAGTAAGGACAGAGAACACTGAAGCTTTCTTT.

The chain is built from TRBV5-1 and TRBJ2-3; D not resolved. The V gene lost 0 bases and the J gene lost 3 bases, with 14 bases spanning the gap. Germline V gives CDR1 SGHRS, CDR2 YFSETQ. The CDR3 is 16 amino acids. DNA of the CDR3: TGCGCCAGCAGCTTGGAAGGCAGGCCCTGGACAGATACGCAGTATTTT. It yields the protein CASSLEGRPWTDTQYF.

CDR3 DNA sequence: TGTGCCAGCAGCCCAGGACAGGGGGCGAACACCGGGGAGCTGTTTTTT. It encodes CASSPGQGANTGELFF. The J gene is TRBJ2-2, the V gene TRBV7-6; 10 bases line up with TRBD1. J lost 0 bases, V lost 5 bases, and 3 bases had no gene match. Germline lookup yields CDR1 SGHVS and CDR2 FNYEAQ. This CDR3 region has 16 residues. The whole variable domain, remainder taken from reference TRBV7-6 and TRBJ2-2, is GAGVSQSPRYKVTKRGQDVALRCDPISGHVSLYWYRQALGQGPEFLTYFNYEAQQDKSGLPNDRFSAERPEGSISTLTIQRTEQRDSAMYRCASSPGQGANTGELFFGEGSRLTVL.

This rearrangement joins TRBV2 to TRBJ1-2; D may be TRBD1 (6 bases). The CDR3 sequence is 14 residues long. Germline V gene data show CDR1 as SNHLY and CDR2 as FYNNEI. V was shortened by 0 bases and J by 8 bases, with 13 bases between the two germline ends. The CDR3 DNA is TGTGCCAGCAGTGAAGCGCGGGGGAGGGGGGGCTACACCTTC. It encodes CASSEARGRGGYTF.

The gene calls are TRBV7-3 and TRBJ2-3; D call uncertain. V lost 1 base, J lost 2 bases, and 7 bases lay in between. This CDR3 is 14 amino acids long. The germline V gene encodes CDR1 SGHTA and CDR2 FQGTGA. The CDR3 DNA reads TGTGCCAGCAGCTTAAGCGGAAACACAGATACGCAGTATTTT. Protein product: CASSLSGNTDTQYF.

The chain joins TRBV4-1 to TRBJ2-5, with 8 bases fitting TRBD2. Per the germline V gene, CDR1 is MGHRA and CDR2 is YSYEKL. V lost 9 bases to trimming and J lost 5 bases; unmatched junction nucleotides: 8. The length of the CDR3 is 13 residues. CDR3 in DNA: TGCGCCAGTAAGGGGACTAGTGAGGAGACCCAGTACTTC. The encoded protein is CASKGTSEETQYF.

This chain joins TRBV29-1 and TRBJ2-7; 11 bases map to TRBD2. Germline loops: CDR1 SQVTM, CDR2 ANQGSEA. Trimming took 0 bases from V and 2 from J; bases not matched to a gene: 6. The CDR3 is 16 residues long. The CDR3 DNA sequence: TGCAGCGTTGAAGATTTAGGGACTAGCGGTACCTACGAGCAGTACTTC. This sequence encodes CSVEDLGTSGTYEQYF.

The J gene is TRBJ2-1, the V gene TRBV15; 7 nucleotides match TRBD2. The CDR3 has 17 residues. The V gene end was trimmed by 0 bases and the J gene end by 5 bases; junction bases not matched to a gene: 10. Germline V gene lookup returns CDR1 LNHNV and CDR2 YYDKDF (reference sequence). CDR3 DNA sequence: TGTGCCACCAGCAGAGATATGGGGCGGGAGAGGCACAATGAGCAGTTCTTC. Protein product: CATSRDMGRERHNEQFF.

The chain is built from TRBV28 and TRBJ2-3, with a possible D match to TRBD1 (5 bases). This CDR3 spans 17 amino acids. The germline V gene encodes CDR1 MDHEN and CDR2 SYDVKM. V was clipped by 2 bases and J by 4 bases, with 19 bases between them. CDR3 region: CASSLQKTGYRADTQYF. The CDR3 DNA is TGTGCCAGCAGTTTACAGAAAACAGGCTACCGTGCAGATACGCAGTATTTT.

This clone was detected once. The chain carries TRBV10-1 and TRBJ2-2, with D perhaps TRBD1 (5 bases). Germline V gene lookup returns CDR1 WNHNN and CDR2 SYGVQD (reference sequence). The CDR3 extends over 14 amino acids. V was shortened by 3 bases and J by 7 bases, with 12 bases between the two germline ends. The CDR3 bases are TGCGCCAGCAGTGATTCTCAGGGTTTCGGGGAGCTGTTTTTT. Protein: CASSDSQGFGELFF.

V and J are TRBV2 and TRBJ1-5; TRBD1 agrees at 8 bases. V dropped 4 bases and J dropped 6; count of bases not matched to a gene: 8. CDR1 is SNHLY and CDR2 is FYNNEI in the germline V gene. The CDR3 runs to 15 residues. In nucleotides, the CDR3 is TGTGCCAGCAGTGTTGCAGGGGGCTTGAGTCAGCCCCAGCATTTT. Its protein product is CASSVAGGLSQPQHF.

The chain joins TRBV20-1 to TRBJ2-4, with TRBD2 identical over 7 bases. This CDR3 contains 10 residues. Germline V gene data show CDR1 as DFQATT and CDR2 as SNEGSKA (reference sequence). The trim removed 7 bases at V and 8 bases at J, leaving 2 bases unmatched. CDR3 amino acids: CSVGGDIQYF. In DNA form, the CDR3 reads TGCAGTGTGGGAGGGGACATTCAGTACTTC.

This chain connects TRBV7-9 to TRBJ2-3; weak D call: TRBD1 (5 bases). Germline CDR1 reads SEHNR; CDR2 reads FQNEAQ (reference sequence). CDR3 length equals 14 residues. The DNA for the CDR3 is TGTGCTACGATCTCGACAGCTCCCACAGATACGCAGTATTTT. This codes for CATISTAPTDTQYF. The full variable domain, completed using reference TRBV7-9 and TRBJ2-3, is DTGVSQNPRHKITKRGQNVTFRCDPISEHNRLYWYRQTLGQGPEFLTYFQNEAQLEKSRLLSDRFSAERPKGSFSTLEIQRTEQGDSAMYLCATISTAPTDTQYFGPGTRLTVL.

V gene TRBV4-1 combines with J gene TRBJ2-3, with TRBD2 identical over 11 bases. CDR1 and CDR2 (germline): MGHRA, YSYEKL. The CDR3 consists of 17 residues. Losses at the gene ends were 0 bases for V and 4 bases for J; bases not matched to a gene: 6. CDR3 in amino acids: CASSQDVLAGVPDTQYF. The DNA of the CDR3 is TGCGCCAGCAGCCAAGATGTACTAGCGGGAGTACCAGATACGCAGTATTTT.